This T cell receptor (beta chain) was obtained from a study of identifying expanded T cells in peripheral blood (dated by TCRdb to the late 2010s). Looking at the study overall: Four technical replicates, made by sequencing separate aliquots from the same pool of genomic DNA, were compared pairwise. Beyond this particular receptor, the publication reports: Between technical replicates the binomial model flagged roughly 1.1 differentially abundant clones, whereas over about 2 weeks the binomial model flagged about 16.4 and over about four weeks about 19. Variance in clone template counts between approximately two-week samples significantly increased with total template count across all healthy donors. The beta-binomial model significantly reduced the number of clones called differentially abundant and the false-positive rate across all healthy-donor time intervals. The authors expected biological variance in healthy repertoires might increase further over much longer intervals such as months to years.

This clone was recorded once. Which antigen it targets is not known. Base qualities are missing; no much larger clone stands one base away. The immunoSEQ Assay, which uses bias-controlled multiplex PCR amplification of genomic DNA, was used to profile TCRbeta CDR3 regions. The paper's processing steps were these. To quantify the absolute abundance of each unique TCRbeta CDR3 region, the sequences were collapsed and filtered. Differential abundance was assessed using a binomial (Fisher-equivalent) model and a beta-binomial model in which time-dependent variance fitted from healthy donors was added. Clones with fewer than 5 combined templates were removed, and a clone was called differentially abundant if the clone's Benjamini-Hochberg FDR was below 0.01. Beta-binomial variance was modeled as a function of total template count across the two samples using the form v = (b*log(k)+a)^2. TCRdb took this table from immuneACCESS and kept in-frame rearrangements with V and J called. Such tables lack part of the clones; where checked against another copy, unresolved V genes explain under half of the gap, and the rest is unexplained. That table furnishes V, J and clone size, whereas the DNA furnished D and trimming. The sample yields about 78,000 clones; 84% were counted once. Jointly, the top ten make up about 17% of the sample.

The CDR3 holds 14 amino acids from the cysteine to the phenylalanine. Left in the record is the CDR3 DNA by itself, 42 bases read in frame from the first base. The junction shows trimming of 3 bases on V and 4 bases on J, and the gene matches do not reach 4 bases of it. CDR1 and CDR2 are read off the germline V gene as ENHRY and SYGVKD. No immune events such as infections were documented for the healthy donors during the collection period. To calibrate time-dependent variance in a beta-binomial model of T-cell clone differential abundance, blood repertoires from healthy donors were used as a training cohort. There were about 10 healthy donors in the training cohort, of whom 3 were female and 7 were male. On average the donors were approximately 42 years old, and their ages spanned roughly 25 to 65 years. Whole blood was collected from each healthy donor at three time points spaced approximately 13 days apart and obtained from a commercial supplier. For immunosequencing, genomic DNA was extracted from unsorted whole blood.

Sequenced: blood. The origin of this receptor is a person aged 18-70 years in good health. This chain is built from TRBV10-3 and TRBJ2-7; 9 bases in between match TRBD1. CDR3 protein: CAISDGQGSYEQYF. The DNA sequence is as follows: TGTGCCATCAGTGATGGACAGGGGTCATACGAGCAGTACTTC.